What follows are 11 T cell receptor beta chains derived from one specimen sequenced in a study of metastatic and nonmetastatic thyroid tumors. Patients underwent thyroid surgery, and none had received any treatment before it. With MiXCR, TCRdb called clones anew from the PCR reads. Among tens of thousands of clones listed, around an eighth were seen once. Sequencing used tumor tissue. These receptors all stem from a female donor with papillary thyroid cancer or a benign thyroid nodule (not recorded which). Some clones in this sample may be carry-over from other donors' samples.

At least ten counts were recorded for this clone. This chain connects TRBV20-1 to TRBJ2-1, with a tentative D call TRBD1 (5 bases). The V end was cut by 3 bases, the J end by 7 bases, with 16 bases between. The CDR3 is 14 residues long. CDR1 is DFQATT, CDR2 SNEGSKA, per germline (reference sequence). CDR3: CSARLGLSRNEQFF. The CDR3 DNA reads TGCAGTGCTAGGTTGGGGCTCTCTAGGAATGAGCAGTTCTTC.

This chain links TRBV20-1 with TRBJ2-7; D is unresolved. The CDR3 contains 14 residues. The V end lost 4 bases, the J end lost 2 bases, and 15 bases lay between the germline ends. In germline, CDR1 is DFQATT, CDR2 SNEGSKA (reference sequence). The CDR3: CSAIDGRDTYEQYF. DNA of the CDR3: TGCAGTGCTATAGATGGCAGAGACACCTACGAGCAGTACTTC.

Notes on this clone: A single base separates this from a much larger clone, so it may be a read error. This rearrangement joins TRBV9 to TRBJ2-2; a possible D gene is TRBD1 (6 bases). CDR3 length equals 16 residues. The germline V gene has CDR1 SGDLS and CDR2 YYNGEE. This CDR3 is CASSVAYRVGTGEPFF. CDR3 in DNA: TGTGCCAGCAGCGTAGCCTACAGGGTGGGCACCGGGGAGCCGTTTTTT.

This clone was counted many times. The sample holds other DNA sequences that translate to the same CDR3. The chain couples TRBV29-1 to TRBJ2-7; TRBD1 agrees at 10 bases. V was pared by 5 bases and J by 2 bases, with 3 bases of the junction left unmatched. CDR1 SQVTM and CDR2 ANQGSEA come from the germline V gene. CDR3 size: 13 residues. The CDR3 DNA sequence: TGCAGCGTTCGGGACAGGGGCCCCTACGAGCAGTACTTC. It encodes CSVRDRGPYEQYF.

This clone appeared a few times. A much bigger clone sits one base away, suggesting this may be a read error. This rearrangement joins TRBV6-2 or TRBV6-3 to TRBJ1-5, with D tentatively TRBD1 (6 bases). Per germline, CDR1 MNHEY and CDR2 SVGEGT. V was trimmed by 3 bases and J by 2 bases, leaving 20 bases between them. The CDR3 length is 18 residues. CDR3 sequence reads: CASSYAGRPGGGNQPQHF. The DNA of the CDR3 is TGTGCCAGCAGTTATGCAGGGAGGCCGGGGGGCGGCAATCAGCCCCAGCATTTT.

This clone was picked up many times. V and J are TRBV12-3 or TRBV12-4 and TRBJ2-1, with 8 bases that match TRBD2. CDR3 size: 15 residues. The J segment lost 10 bases and the V segment lost 7 bases, leaving 15 bases of the junction unmatched. The CDR3 protein is CASIQTSGAYQEQFF. CDR3 nucleotide sequence: TGTGCCAGCATACAAACTAGCGGAGCCTACCAAGAGCAGTTCTTC.

This clone appeared many times. The chain employs TRBV11-2 and TRBJ1-5; TRBD1 might be the D (6 bases). V lost 6 bases and J 1 base, leaving 7 bases between the germline ends. CDR1 SGHAT and CDR2 FQNNGV come from the germline V gene. This CDR3 is built from 13 residues. The CDR3 loop is CASSRGSNQPQHF. CDR3 DNA sequence: TGTGCCAGCAGTAGGGGGAGCAATCAGCCCCAGCATTTT.

This clone was counted ten times or more. V is TRBV5-1 and J is TRBJ1-1; no firm D call. CDR3 length: 14 residues. V was trimmed by 0 bases and J by 1 base, leaving 7 bases between them. Germline V gene data show CDR1 as SGHRS and CDR2 as YFSETQ. DNA of the CDR3: TGCGCCAGCAGCTTGGGGCAAAGGAACACTGAAGCTTTCTTT. Protein sequence: CASSLGQRNTEAFF.

This clone has just a few counts. A much larger clone sits a single nucleotide away, making a read error possible. The gene calls are TRBV29-1 and TRBJ2-7; the match to TRBD1 covers 7 bases. The V gene end was trimmed by 5 bases and the J gene end by 2 bases; junction bases not matched to a gene: 6. The CDR3 runs to 13 residues. Germline CDR1 is SQVTM and CDR2 is ANQGSEA. Here the CDR3 reads CSVPGQWAYEQYF. Written as DNA, the CDR3 is TGCAGCGTTCCGGGACAGTGGGCCTACGAGCAGTACTTC.

The chain employs TRBV11-2 and TRBJ2-1; D is unclear. In germline, CDR1 is SGHAT, CDR2 FQNNGV. This CDR3 contains 12 residues. V dropped 6 bases and J dropped 11 bases, with 14 bases sitting between them. CDR3: CASRPSWPQQFF. CDR3 DNA sequence: TGTGCCAGCAGGCCCTCGTGGCCACAGCAGTTCTTC.

This clone was seen many times. The V call is TRBV20-1, the J call TRBJ2-1, with TRBD1 matching over 7 bases. The germline gives CDR1 DFQATT, CDR2 SNEGSKA (reference sequence). V lost 4 bases, J lost 0 bases, and 6 bases stayed unmatched. The CDR3 runs to 15 residues. The DNA for the CDR3 is TGCAGTGCTAAGACAGGGCCAGGCTCCTACAATGAGCAGTTCTTC. This codes for CSAKTGPGSYNEQFF.